The 15 T cell receptor beta chains presented below share a single source sample, sequenced in a study of T-cell reconstitution after alpha-beta-depleted transplantation in children. Library preparation (for TCRbeta) was performed with unique molecular identifiers. Each CDR3 protein is one row after TCRdb ran MiXCR on the PCR reads. The table has some 500,000 distinct CDR3 sequences, roughly 33% seen once. The sample in question was PBMCs from the stem cell graft donor, obtained from the stem cell graft. The receptors derive from a human donor who donated a stem cell graft to a child with aplastic anemia.

This clonotype was found a few times. V usage is TRBV29-1 and J usage is TRBJ2-3; 9 bases align to TRBD1. This CDR3 has 19 amino acids. Germline V lookup: CDR1 SQVTM, CDR2 ANQGSEA. V was pared by 0 bases and J by 4 bases, with 17 bases of the junction left unmatched. The CDR3 loop reads CSVEDREVPGQGRADTQYF. In DNA form, the CDR3 reads TGCAGCGTTGAAGATCGGGAGGTACCGGGACAGGGACGAGCAGATACGCAGTATTTT.

This chain joins TRBV29-1 and TRBJ1-1; possible D gene TRBD1, 6 bases. V shed 8 bases and J shed 0 bases, with 10 bases lying between them. CDR1 is SQVTM and CDR2 is ANQGSEA in the germline V gene. This CDR3 spans 12 amino acids. The CDR3 reads CSYDRMNTEAFF. CDR3 sequence (DNA): TGCAGCTACGACAGGATGAACACTGAAGCTTTCTTT.

V gene TRBV20-1 combines with J gene TRBJ2-7; D is uncertain. Germline CDR1 DFQATT, CDR2 SNEGSKA (reference sequence). The CDR3 is 12 amino acids. V shed 5 bases and J shed 3 bases, with 11 bases lying between them. The CDR3 region has the DNA TGCAGTGCTGGAAGACTGCTCTACGAGCAGTACTTC. Amino acids: CSAGRLLYEQYF.

In this sample, this clonotype turned up many times. This sequence joins TRBV20-1 and TRBJ2-1; 9 nucleotides align to TRBD2. Germline CDR1 DFQATT, CDR2 SNEGSKA (reference sequence). Germline trimming cut 7 bases from V and 6 bases from J; bases unmatched to any gene: 16. This CDR3 region has 16 residues. The CDR3 nucleotides read TGCAGTGGGGAGGGGCCAGCGGGAGGCAGCCCCAATGAGCAGTTCTTC. It yields the protein CSGEGPAGGSPNEQFF.

This clonotype was observed a handful of times. This chain joins TRBV5-5 and TRBJ2-5, with 7 bases lining up with TRBD1. Germline values: CDR1 SGHKS, CDR2 YYEKEE (reference sequence). V shed 3 bases and J 5 bases; nucleotides not matched to a gene: 7. This CDR3 is 14 amino acids long. The CDR3 DNA is TGTGCCAGCAGCTACGACAGGGCCCGGGAGACCCAGTACTTC. Translating gives CASSYDRARETQYF. Complete variable domain (other parts from reference TRBV5-5 and TRBJ2-5): DAGVTQSPTHLIKTRGQQVTLRCSPISGHKSVSWYQQVLGQGPQFIFQYYEKEERGRGNFPDRFSARQFPNYSSELNVNALLLGDSALYLCASSYDRARETQYFGPGTRLLVL.

This clonotype turned up a few times. The chain has TRBV6-5 and TRBJ2-7, with D unclear. Germline-derived CDR1 and CDR2 are MNHEY and SVGAGI. This CDR3 spans 13 amino acids. V lost 2 bases, J lost 4 bases, and 9 bases lay in between. CDR3: CASSYRIGYEQYF. CDR3 bases: TGTGCCAGCAGTTACCGGATCGGGTACGAGCAGTACTTC.

This clonotype was observed a handful of times. V is TRBV20-1 and J is TRBJ2-3; D call uncertain. V shed 6 bases and J shed 7 bases, with 14 bases lying between them. Germline CDR1 is DFQATT and CDR2 is SNEGSKA (reference sequence). This CDR3 region has 12 residues. The CDR3 sequence is CSACPQHNTQYF. CDR3 nucleotides: TGCAGTGCCTGCCCCCAGCACAATACGCAGTATTTT.

This clonotype was counted between two and nine times. The chain is built from TRBV27 and TRBJ2-1; unclear D gene. V shed 6 bases and J shed 0 bases, with 24 bases lying between them. Germline CDR1 and CDR2: MNHEY and SMNVEV (reference sequence). The CDR3 runs to 19 residues. The DNA of the CDR3 is TGTGCCAGCAGCCGCCCTCGAATTAACTGGGAAAGCTCCTACAATGAGCAGTTCTTC. It translates to CASSRPRINWESSYNEQFF.

This clonotype has a handful of counts. The chain links TRBV29-1 to TRBJ2-2; D ambiguous. CDR1 and CDR2 from the germline V gene are SQVTM and ANQGSEA. V lost 7 bases, J lost 1 base, and 10 bases lay in between. The CDR3 runs 13 residues. The CDR3 nucleotides read TGCAGCGCAGACACGGTGAACACCGGGGAGCTGTTTTTT. It yields the protein CSADTVNTGELFF.

This clonotype has more than one count but fewer than ten. This rearrangement joins TRBV2 to TRBJ1-5; the match to TRBD1 covers 9 bases. The germline CDR1 and CDR2 sequences are SNHLY and FYNNEI. The CDR3 has 15 residues. The V segment lost 7 bases and the J segment 9 bases; nucleotides outside the gene matches: 13. The CDR3 loop is CASKLRTGVSGPQHF. Here the CDR3 DNA reads TGTGCCAGCAAATTGAGGACAGGGGTAAGCGGGCCCCAGCATTTT.

This chain uses TRBV20-1 with TRBJ2-1; TRBD2 agrees at 10 bases. Trimming took 2 bases from V and 4 from J; bases not matched to a gene: 5. This CDR3 comprises 15 residues. Germline CDR1 reads DFQATT; CDR2 reads SNEGSKA (reference sequence). The CDR3 spells CSARFSGRPYNEQFF. As DNA, the CDR3 is TGCAGTGCTAGATTTAGCGGGAGGCCATACAATGAGCAGTTCTTC.

This clonotype was counted a few times. This rearrangement joins TRBV10-3 to TRBJ1-2, with D uncertain. The CDR3 covers 15 residues. Germline CDR1 and CDR2: ENHRY and SYGVKD. V gave up 7 bases and J gave up 0 bases, with 15 bases separating them. The CDR3 DNA is TGTGCCATCACCCCGACTGATAGGGCTAACTATGGCTACACCTTC. Its protein is CAITPTDRANYGYTF.

This clonotype has more than one count but fewer than ten. This chain uses TRBV12-3 or TRBV12-4 with TRBJ1-5; D not resolved. The ends were cut back, 0 bases at V and 9 bases at J, with 6 bases in the middle. The CDR3 sequence is 12 residues long. The CDR3 DNA is TGTGCCAGCAGTTTAGCGGTAGGGCCCCAGCATTTT. Translation gives CASSLAVGPQHF.

This clonotype was seen more than once but under ten times. This chain joins TRBV29-1 and TRBJ1-1, with D possibly being TRBD1 (6 bases). The V gene lost 1 base and the J gene lost 1 base, with 10 bases spanning the gap. The germline gives CDR1 SQVTM, CDR2 ANQGSEA. The length of the CDR3 is 14 residues. CDR3 sequence (DNA): TGCAGCGTTGAAGTGAGGGGGGGGAACACTGAAGCTTTCTTT. Translating it yields CSVEVRGGNTEAFF.

CDR3 sequence: CSARTGNQETQYF. The CDR3 nucleotides read TGCAGTGCCCGGACAGGGAACCAAGAGACCCAGTACTTC. The genes are TRBV20-1 and TRBJ2-5; TRBD1 agrees at 8 bases. Germline trimming cut 6 bases from V and 0 bases from J; bases unmatched to any gene: 3. Germline CDR1 and CDR2: DFQATT and SNEGSKA (reference sequence). This CDR3 comprises 13 residues.